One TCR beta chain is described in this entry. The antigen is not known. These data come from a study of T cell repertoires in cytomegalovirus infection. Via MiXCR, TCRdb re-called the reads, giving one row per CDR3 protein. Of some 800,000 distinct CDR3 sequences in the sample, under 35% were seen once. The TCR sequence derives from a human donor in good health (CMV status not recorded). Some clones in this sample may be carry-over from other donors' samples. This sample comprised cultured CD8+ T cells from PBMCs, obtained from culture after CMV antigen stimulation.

In nucleotides, the CDR3 is TGCAGCGTTGAAGGGAGGGTGGCTGAAGCTTTCTTT. Encoded protein: CSVEGRVAEAFF. This chain connects TRBV29-1 to TRBJ1-1; D unclear. The CDR3 length is 12 residues. V was shortened by 1 base and J by 6 bases, with 9 bases between the two germline ends. The germline gives CDR1 SQVTM, CDR2 ANQGSEA.